This T cell receptor (beta chain) was sequenced during a study of blood T cell repertoires in COVID-19. Study overall: Sources were T cells, B-cell-depleted T cells, or PBMCs; the material itself was cDNA or gDNA.

During active infection, Seattle patients enrolled and were then monitored through disease. The CDR3 length is 14 residues. CDR1 and CDR2 from the germline V gene are SGHRS and YFSETQ. V was pared by 5 bases and J by 5 bases, with 8 bases of the junction left unmatched. Generated by immunoSEQ multiplex PCR, the TCRdb table keeps only in-frame clones and is missing some. Of 170,000 or so clones in the sample, around 87% were seen once. V is TRBV5-1 and J is TRBJ2-5; 8 bases agree with TRBD2. The sequence derives from a man aged 55 to 70 with COVID-19, enrolled during active disease. Sequencing used peripheral blood. CDR3 sequence: CASSPGGRGETQYF. The CDR3 DNA reads as TGCGCCAGCAGTCCGGGGGGGCGCGGGGAGACCCAGTACTTC.